This T cell receptor (beta chain) comes out of a study of blood T cell repertoires in COVID-19. For the study at large: T cells, B-cell-depleted T cells, or PBMCs provided the cDNA or gDNA that served as material.

Sequencing was performed with immunoSEQ multiplex PCR; in TCRdb, only in-frame clones are kept and a portion is missing. The sample yields approximately 290,000 clones, 70% to 90% seen once. This CDR3 has 12 amino acids. The germline V gene encodes CDR1 GTSNPN and CDR2 SVGIG (reference sequence). Trimming at V came to 2 bases and at J to 8 bases, leaving 5 bases not matched to a gene. The receptor's source is a woman younger than 45 who had recovered from COVID-19. The genes are TRBV30 and TRBJ2-7; 8 positions match TRBD1. Specimen: PBMCs or T cells enriched from blood (not recorded which). The CDR3 is CAWSTGTGKQYF. CDR3 DNA sequence: TGTGCCTGGAGTACCGGGACAGGCAAGCAGTACTTC.